The source of this T cell receptor (beta chain) is a study of OX40 agonist ivuxolimab in advanced cancers. Study-level information: While on treatment, patients had intravenous ivuxolimab at 0.01 to 10 mg/kg every 2 weeks. Recorded diagnoses for dose-escalation patients were hepatocellular carcinoma, melanoma, renal cell or head and neck cancer. Overall study findings and caveats: Expanded clones were, on average, more numerous in CD8+ T cells than in CD4+.

Clones were read by immunoSEQ multiplex PCR, and TCRdb kept only the in-frame ones, dropping some. The table shows 98,000 or so clones, with around 93% occurring only once. Concerning this clone: The antigen is undetermined.

V shed 1 base and J shed 2 bases, with 11 bases lying between them. CDR1 LNHNV and CDR2 YYDKDF come from the germline V gene (reference sequence). This CDR3 is built from 15 residues. The V gene is TRBV15, the J gene TRBJ2-5; D gene uncertain. The sample was CD4+ or CD8+ T cells sorted from blood, taken in a trial of the OX40 agonist ivuxolimab. The clonotype originates from an adult with an advanced solid tumor such as melanoma, head and neck, liver or kidney cancer. This chain's CDR3 is CATSRGGLGQETQYF. The CDR3 nucleotides are TGTGCCACCAGCAGAGGGGGATTGGGGCAAGAGACCCAGTACTTC.